One and the same sample provided the 13 T cell receptor beta chains below, sequenced in a study of T cell repertoires in cytomegalovirus infection. MiXCR, applied by TCRdb to the reads, yields one record per CDR3 protein. The sample contains 900,000 to 950,000 distinct CDR3 sequences, 30% to 40% of which appear only once. No antigen is known for these receptors. Material: cultured CD8+ T cells from PBMCs, obtained from culture after CMV antigen stimulation. These receptors originate from a human donor in good health (CMV status not recorded). Some clones in this sample may be carry-over from other donors' samples.

This clonotype showed up just a few times. The V gene is TRBV7-6, the J gene TRBJ2-7, with TRBD1 as a possible D gene (5 bases). CDR1 SGHVS and CDR2 FNYEAQ come from the germline V gene. Trimming removed 5 bases at V and 3 bases at J, with 11 bases between. CDR3 size: 13 residues. The CDR3 region is CASSVGAGYEQYV. DNA of the CDR3: TGTGCCAGCAGCGTAGGGGCCGGCTACGAGCAGTACGTC.

CDR3 protein: CASSLTRPTEAFF. The CDR3 region has the DNA TGTGCCAGCTCTCTCACAAGACCAACAGAAGCTTTCTTT. The rearrangement links TRBV18 to TRBJ1-1; D gene ambiguous. Trimming removed 6 bases from V and 8 bases from J, with 16 bases in between. The V gene's germline CDR1 is KGHSH and CDR2 LQKENI. The CDR3 consists of 13 residues.

This clonotype was observed at least ten times. The chain combines TRBV6-6 with TRBJ1-4; D is perhaps TRBD1 (5 bases). This CDR3 has 14 amino acids. Deletions cut 4 bases from V and 0 bases from J, with 6 bases between. Germline V gene lookup returns CDR1 MNHNY and CDR2 SVGAGI (reference sequence). The CDR3 sequence is CASSWTTTNEKLFF. The CDR3, as DNA: TGTGCCAGCAGTTGGACAACAACTAATGAAAAACTGTTTTTT.

The chain joins TRBV12-3 or TRBV12-4 to TRBJ2-5, with D possibly being TRBD2 (5 bases). This CDR3 spans 13 amino acids. With 3 bases removed from V and 6 bases from J, the gap between germline ends came to 11 bases. The CDR3 protein is CASSFETIKTQYF. CDR3 coding DNA: TGTGCCAGCAGTTTTGAGACTATAAAGACCCAGTACTTC.

The table lists this clonotype with a few counts. This chain joins TRBV18 and TRBJ2-2, with D perhaps TRBD1 (6 bases). Germline loops: CDR1 KGHSH, CDR2 LQKENI. The CDR3 is 17 amino acids. Trimming shortened V by 4 bases and J by 0 bases, and 15 bases separated the two germline ends. The CDR3 region is CASSRDLRGPNTGELFF. In DNA form, the CDR3 reads TGTGCCAGCTCACGGGACCTCAGGGGCCCGAACACCGGGGAGCTGTTTTTT.

This chain uses TRBV6-6 with TRBJ2-4; 7 positions match TRBD1. The CDR3 consists of 16 residues. The V gene end was trimmed by 6 bases and the J gene end by 1 base; junction bases not matched to a gene: 9. From germline, CDR1 is MNHNY and CDR2 SVGAGI (reference sequence). CDR3 nucleotides: TGTGCCAGCAGACCCACAGGGGTAGGGGCCAAAAACATTCAGTACTTC. Translating it yields CASRPTGVGAKNIQYF.

The chain has TRBV14 and TRBJ1-1, with D hard to call. V lost 4 bases and J 2 bases, leaving 14 bases between the germline ends. The CDR3 consists of 15 residues. Germline values: CDR1 SGHDN, CDR2 FVKESK. Written as DNA, the CDR3 is TGTGCCAGCAGCCCGTTCAGGCGGGCCAACACTGAAGCTTTCTTT. Its translation: CASSPFRRANTEAFF. Complete variable domain (other parts from reference TRBV14 and TRBJ1-1): EAGVTQFPSHSVIEKGQTVTLRCDPISGHDNLYWYRRVMGKEIKFLLHFVKESKQDESGMPNNRFLAERTGGTYSTLKVQPAELEDSGVYFCASSPFRRANTEAFFGQGTRLTVV.

The chain joins TRBV24-1 to TRBJ1-1; D remains ambiguous. Trimming took 5 bases from V and 2 from J, leaving 8 bases between them. Germline V gives CDR1 KGHDR, CDR2 SFDVKD. The length of the CDR3 is 13 residues. As DNA, the CDR3 is TGTGCCACCAGTGCGGGCGAAAACACTGAAGCTTTCTTT. Protein product: CATSAGENTEAFF.

This clonotype has just a few counts. The chain is built from TRBV10-3 and TRBJ2-3; D is tentatively TRBD1 or TRBD2 (5 bases each). CDR1 is ENHRY, CDR2 SYGVKD, per germline. The CDR3 extends over 18 amino acids. V was clipped by 2 bases and J by 2 bases, with 20 bases between them. The CDR3 nucleotides are TGTGCCATCAGTGAGCGTGGGACCCCACAGGAAAACACAGATACGCAGTATTTT. Amino acids: CAISERGTPQENTDTQYF.

V and J are TRBV14 and TRBJ1-2; no definite D call. The CDR3 is made up of 16 amino acids. Per germline, CDR1 SGHDN and CDR2 FVKESK. Trimming removed 1 base from V and 3 bases from J, with 15 bases in between. DNA for the CDR3: TGTGCCAGCAGCCAAGTCGCGGGCAGGAGCTACTATGGCTACACCTTC. Its translation: CASSQVAGRSYYGYTF.

The chain carries TRBV7-9 and TRBJ2-1, with 8 bases fitting TRBD1. Trimming cost V 5 bases and J 4 bases; bases outside gene matches: 7. Germline CDR1 SEHNR, CDR2 FQNEAQ (reference sequence). CDR3 length: 15 residues. The CDR3 DNA is TGTGCCAGCAGCCCACCACGGGACAGGTACAATGAGCAGTTCTTC. Amino acids: CASSPPRDRYNEQFF.

This chain connects TRBV7-6 to TRBJ2-2; D possibly corresponds to TRBD2 (6 bases). CDR1 is SGHVS, CDR2 FNYEAQ, per germline. The CDR3 runs to 14 residues. V was pared by 5 bases and J by 6 bases, with 13 bases between. CDR3 in amino acids: CASSPGVGPGELFF. The CDR3 DNA follows: TGTGCCAGCAGCCCGGGGGTGGGACCCGGGGAGCTGTTTTTT.

With respect to this clonotype: A junction end diverges from the germline sequence, so it may reflect a read error. The chain recombines TRBV7-4 with TRBJ1-1; D unclear. The CDR3 extends over 12 amino acids. CDR1 and CDR2 (germline): SGHVT, SQSDAQ. The CDR3 here is CTSSLGYTEAFF. CDR3 coding DNA: TGTACCAGCAGCTTGGGTTATACTGAAGCTTTCTTT.